The 23 T cell receptor beta chains given below trace back to one sample, sequenced in a study of regulatory T cells in long-lasting Graves disease. The time point is: newly diagnosed GD, antithyroid drugs for less than 3 months. PBMCs provided the RNA from which the TCR library was made. TCR beta libraries were built with iRepertoire HTBI primers and Arm-PCR of CDR3 regions. MiXCR, applied by TCRdb to the multiplex PCR reads, yields one record per CDR3 protein. The sample includes roughly 400,000 distinct CDR3 sequences, about a sixth of them seen just once. These data were also reused for a study on T cells in Graves' hyperthyroidism and ophthalmopathy.

The sequenced sample was peripheral blood mononuclear cells (PBMCs), obtained at new diagnosis, from a patient treated with antithyroid drugs. Every receptor here comes from a young woman with Graves disease.

This clonotype was counted at least ten times. The junction differs from germline at one of its ends, possibly a read error. The chain links TRBV7-7 to TRBJ2-1; D unclear. This CDR3 region has 13 residues. The germline gives CDR1 SSHAT, CDR2 FNYEAQ (reference sequence). The CDR3 DNA reads TGTGCTAGCAGCGATATAGTGTCGGGTGAGCAGTTCTTC. Translating gives CASSDIVSGEQFF. The whole variable domain, filled in from reference TRBV7-7 and TRBJ2-1, reads GAGVSQSPRYKVTKRGQDVTLRCDPISSHATLYWYQQALGQGPEFLTYFNYEAQPDKSGLPSDRFSAERPEGSISTLTIQRTEQRDSAMYRCASSDIVSGEQFFGPGTRLTVL.

The rearrangement joins TRBV9 to TRBJ1-6; D is possibly TRBD1 (5 bases). This CDR3 spans 14 amino acids. Trimming left V 0 bases short and J 7 bases short, with 8 bases between. CDR1 is SGDLS and CDR2 is YYNGEE in the germline V gene. Here the CDR3 reads CASSVGDGNSPLHF. CDR3 sequence (DNA): TGTGCCAGCAGCGTAGGGGACGGGAATTCACCCCTCCACTTT.

This clonotype was counted at least ten times. The chain recombines TRBV12-3 or TRBV12-4 with TRBJ2-2; D is uncertain. V dropped 6 bases and J dropped 1 base, with 6 bases sitting between them. This CDR3 has 13 amino acids. The chain's CDR3 is CASRPGNTGELFF. DNA for the CDR3: TGTGCCAGCAGGCCAGGGAACACCGGGGAGCTGTTTTTT.

The J gene is TRBJ2-7, the V gene TRBV28; 13 nucleotides line up with TRBD2. V shed 7 bases, J shed 1 base, and the junction held 7 bases outside the gene matches. The CDR3 length is 16 residues. Germline CDR1 MDHEN, CDR2 SYDVKM. CDR3 in DNA: TGTGCCAGCACCCAATTGGGACTAGCGGGGTCCTACGAGCAGTACTTC. Its protein product is CASTQLGLAGSYEQYF. The full variable domain, rest sourced from reference TRBV28 and TRBJ2-7, is DVKVTQSSRYLVKRTGEKVFLECVQDMDHENMFWYRQDPGLGLRLIYFSYDVKMKEKGDIPEGYSVSREKKERFSLILESASTNQTSMYLCASTQLGLAGSYEQYFGPGTRLTVT.

Ten or more counts support this clonotype. The chain couples TRBV28 to TRBJ2-7; D perhaps matches TRBD1 (6 bases). The CDR3 runs to 14 residues. Germline V gene sequence: CDR1 MDHEN, CDR2 SYDVKM. The ends were cut back, 2 bases at V and 3 bases at J, with 11 bases in the middle. The CDR3 reads CASSLRTAHYEQYF. The CDR3, as DNA: TGTGCCAGCAGTTTAAGGACAGCTCACTACGAGCAGTACTTC. Full variable domain (remainder filled in from reference TRBV28 and TRBJ2-7): DVKVTQSSRYLVKRTGEKVFLECVQDMDHENMFWYRQDPGLGLRLIYFSYDVKMKEKGDIPEGYSVSREKKERFSLILESASTNQTSMYLCASSLRTAHYEQYFGPGTRLTVT.

V gene TRBV12-3 or TRBV12-4 combines with J gene TRBJ1-4, with D possibly matching TRBD1 (6 bases). The CDR3 is 13 residues long. Trimming left V 6 bases short and J 8 bases short, with 13 bases between. The CDR3 sequence: CASRGQFDEKLFF. CDR3 in DNA: TGTGCCAGCAGAGGACAGTTCGACGAAAAACTGTTTTTT.

This clonotype has a count of ten or more. V gene TRBV3-1 combines with J gene TRBJ2-1; 12 bases agree with TRBD2. The CDR3 length is 15 residues. The V segment lost 0 bases and the J segment 13 bases; nucleotides outside the gene matches: 7. CDR1 LGHDT and CDR2 YNNKEL come from the germline V gene (reference sequence). The CDR3 sequence: CASSQEGSSGGDQFF. The CDR3 nucleotides are TGTGCCAGCAGCCAAGAGGGGTCTAGCGGGGGGGATCAGTTCTTC.

The rearrangement links TRBV7-3 to TRBJ2-3, with 7 bases that match TRBD2. This CDR3 has 17 residues. After removal of 2 bases from V and 4 bases from J, the junction contained 12 bases not matched to a gene. Germline lookup yields CDR1 SGHTA and CDR2 FQGTGA. CDR3 coding DNA: TGTGCCAGCAGCTTAGGGCAAGGCGGGAGTCTGGCAGATACGCAGTATTTT. Its translation is CASSLGQGGSLADTQYF.

This clonotype was recorded at least ten times. This rearrangement joins TRBV6-1 to TRBJ2-1; 9 positions match TRBD2. The J segment lost 4 bases and the V segment lost 5 bases, leaving 9 bases of the junction unmatched. Germline loops: CDR1 MNHNS, CDR2 SASEGT. This CDR3 comprises 16 residues. CDR3 nucleotide sequence: TGTGCCAGCAGTCGACGTACTAGCGGGTCTTACAATGAGCAGTTCTTC. This codes for CASSRRTSGSYNEQFF.

This clonotype occurred a few times. V is TRBV20-1 and J is TRBJ2-3; no definite D call. CDR3 size: 14 residues. Germline V CDR1 and CDR2: DFQATT, SNEGSKA (reference sequence). V was clipped by 3 bases and J by 1 base, with 11 bases between them. CDR3 region: CSASPKSGTDTQYF. The DNA of the CDR3 is TGCAGTGCTAGTCCGAAGTCGGGCACAGATACGCAGTATTTT.

This clonotype was seen only a few times. The CDR3: CSLNRLGTANNSPLHF. CDR3 nucleotide sequence: TGCAGTCTAAACCGCCTCGGGACAGCGAATAATTCACCCCTCCACTTT. This sequence joins TRBV20-1 and TRBJ1-6, with 7 bases fitting TRBD1. CDR1 is DFQATT, CDR2 SNEGSKA, per germline (reference sequence). J lost 5 bases, V lost 8 bases, and 15 bases had no gene match. This CDR3 is 16 amino acids long.

This clonotype was seen a handful of times. The rearrangement links TRBV7-9 to TRBJ1-3; a weak D match, TRBD1 (5 bases). CDR1 is SEHNR, CDR2 FQNEAQ, per germline (reference sequence). The germline V and J ends were trimmed by 0 bases and 0 bases, with 9 bases remaining between them. There are 16 residues in the CDR3. CDR3 amino acids: CASSLAQGGSGNTIYF. CDR3 coding DNA: TGTGCCAGCAGCTTAGCGCAGGGCGGCTCTGGAAACACCATATATTTT.

This clonotype was picked up many times. The chain couples TRBV12-3 or TRBV12-4 to TRBJ2-7; D call uncertain. V lost 5 bases and J 6 bases, leaving 14 bases between the germline ends. This CDR3 contains 13 residues. CDR3: CASSPTATAEQYF. In DNA, the CDR3 is TGTGCCAGCAGTCCAACGGCTACCGCCGAGCAGTACTTC.

This clonotype was counted many times. The chain links TRBV28 to TRBJ1-2; D unresolved. V lost 5 bases to trimming and J lost 1 base, with 11 bases between them. CDR3 length equals 14 residues. The germline gives CDR1 MDHEN, CDR2 SYDVKM. DNA for the CDR3: TGTGCCAGCAGTACGGTTCCGATTAACTATGGCTACACCTTC. This gives the protein CASSTVPINYGYTF.

The gene calls are TRBV7-2 and TRBJ2-1, with D tentatively TRBD1 (6 bases). This CDR3 comprises 14 residues. The V end lost 6 bases, the J end lost 6 bases, and 15 bases lay between the germline ends. CDR1 is SGHTA and CDR2 is FQGNSA in the germline V gene. Written as DNA, the CDR3 is TGTGCCAGCAGACTAACCCAGGGGCTCAATGAGCAGTTCTTC. Its protein product is CASRLTQGLNEQFF.

This clonotype was detected many times. This rearrangement joins TRBV29-1 to TRBJ1-5; 7 bases are shared with TRBD1. The CDR3 is made up of 13 amino acids. Germline lookup yields CDR1 SQVTM and CDR2 ANQGSEA. Germline trimming cut 3 bases from V and 6 bases from J; bases unmatched to any gene: 5. The CDR3 nucleotides are TGCAGCGTTGAGGGACAGATAGGTCAGCCCCAGCATTTT. Its translation is CSVEGQIGQPQHF.

This chain joins TRBV20-1 and TRBJ1-2; D not resolved. The CDR3 is 13 amino acids. Germline V gene data show CDR1 as DFQATT and CDR2 as SNEGSKA (reference sequence). Trimming took 6 bases from V and 0 from J, leaving 11 bases between them. The CDR3 protein is CSAPRQANYGYTF. The CDR3, as DNA: TGCAGTGCCCCTAGACAAGCTAACTATGGCTACACCTTC.

J is TRBJ2-7 and V is TRBV12-3 or TRBV12-4; 11 bases map to TRBD2. The CDR3 is 15 amino acids. After removal of 5 bases from V and 5 bases from J, the junction contained 8 bases not matched to a gene. The CDR3 DNA reads as TGTGCCAGCAGTGAACTGGGGACTAGCGGAAACGAGCAGTACTTC. Protein: CASSELGTSGNEQYF.

This clonotype was recorded many times. This chain uses TRBV6-5 with TRBJ2-7, with a possible D match to TRBD2 (7 bases). Germline V gene lookup returns CDR1 MNHEY and CDR2 SVGAGI. V shed 2 bases and J shed 4 bases, with 12 bases lying between them. The length of the CDR3 is 14 residues. The CDR3 spells CASSYGGAEYEQYF. The CDR3 region has the DNA TGTGCCAGCAGTTACGGGGGGGCGGAGTACGAGCAGTACTTC.

The chain uses TRBV2 and TRBJ1-1; a possible D gene is TRBD1 (5 bases). Germline CDR1 reads SNHLY; CDR2 reads FYNNEI. CDR3 length: 16 amino acids. V was pared by 2 bases and J by 0 bases, with 13 bases between. Here the CDR3 reads CASSEWLGGMNTEAFF. The DNA of the CDR3 is TGTGCCAGCAGTGAATGGTTGGGGGGAATGAACACTGAAGCTTTCTTT.

This clonotype was seen a few times. The chain couples TRBV6-5 to TRBJ1-2; 9 positions agree with TRBD1. V trimming: 2 bases; J trimming: 6 bases; junction bases outside the gene matches: 13. Germline V gene lookup returns CDR1 MNHEY and CDR2 SVGAGI. CDR3 length equals 17 residues. The chain's CDR3 is CASSYPPSRDRADGYTF. CDR3 sequence (DNA): TGTGCCAGCAGTTACCCCCCCTCCCGGGACAGGGCGGATGGCTACACCTTC.

The chain recombines TRBV28 with TRBJ2-5; a weak D match, TRBD2 (5 bases). The CDR3 runs 14 residues. V was pared by 5 bases and J by 2 bases, with 12 bases between. Germline CDR1 MDHEN, CDR2 SYDVKM. DNA for the CDR3: TGTGCCAGCAGTCCCGGGGATACTCAAGAGACCCAGTACTTC. It translates to CASSPGDTQETQYF.

This clonotype was seen at least ten times. The gene calls are TRBV12-3 or TRBV12-4 and TRBJ2-3; 8 nucleotides match TRBD2. The CDR3 is 15 residues long. With 6 bases clipped from V and 1 base from J, the junction kept 6 bases outside the gene matches. The CDR3 is CASRAWREGTDTQYF. The DNA of the CDR3 is TGTGCCAGCAGGGCCTGGCGGGAGGGCACAGATACGCAGTATTTT.